Below are 29 T cell receptor beta chains sequenced from a single sample in a study of vaccination effects on CD4 cells after COVID-19. Repertoires were generated with immunoSEQ multiplex PCR, while TCRdb's copy carries only in-frame clones and drops some. The repertoire holds more than 45,000 clones, with about 70% as singletons. Following a 10-day culture, CD4+ T cells were purified. For these receptors, no antigen is known. Sequencing was performed on CD4+ T cells from PBMCs cultured without peptide, taken before COVID-19 vaccination. These receptor sequences come from a human donor who had a prior SARS-CoV-2 infection.

The genes are TRBV18 and TRBJ2-5, with a tentative D call TRBD2 (5 bases). Germline CDR1 is KGHSH and CDR2 is LQKENI. This CDR3 contains 14 residues. The V gene lost 3 bases and the J gene lost 5 bases, with 13 bases spanning the gap. CDR3 protein: CASSPGTRAETQYF. CDR3 DNA sequence: TGTGCCAGCTCACCCGGTACTAGAGCCGAGACCCAGTACTTC.

This clone came up once. This chain uses TRBV7-2 with TRBJ2-3, with 16 bases lining up with TRBD2. The germline gives CDR1 SGHTA, CDR2 FQGNSA. The CDR3 is 16 residues long. After removal of 5 bases from V and 4 bases from J, the junction contained 3 bases not matched to a gene. In DNA form, the CDR3 reads TGTGCCAGCAGCACAGGGACTAGCGGGGGGGCAGATACGCAGTATTTT. Its translation: CASSTGTSGGADTQYF.

This clone was counted only a few times. The rearrangement uses TRBV19 and TRBJ2-1; TRBD2 agrees at 7 bases. The CDR3 is 15 amino acids. The V gene's germline CDR1 is LNHDA and CDR2 SQIVND (reference sequence). V lost 1 base to trimming and J lost 0 bases; unmatched junction nucleotides: 0. CDR3: CASSIGTSSYNEQFF. The CDR3 coding sequence is TGTGCCAGTAGTATAGGGACTAGCTCCTACAATGAGCAGTTCTTC.

This chain links TRBV7-9 with TRBJ1-6; 8 nucleotides line up with TRBD1. The CDR3 totals 14 residues. With 5 bases clipped from V and 7 bases from J, the junction kept 4 bases outside the gene matches. In germline, CDR1 is SEHNR, CDR2 FQNEAQ (reference sequence). CDR3 region: CASSPRGQNSPLHF. Written as DNA, the CDR3 is TGTGCCAGCAGCCCCAGGGGGCAAAATTCACCCCTCCACTTT.

The chain uses TRBV5-1 and TRBJ1-4, with a weak D call TRBD1 (5 bases). The V end was cut by 1 base, the J end by 4 bases, with 11 bases between. This CDR3 has 15 amino acids. Germline V CDR1 and CDR2: SGHRS, YFSETQ. Written as DNA, the CDR3 is TGCGCCAGCAGCTTGTTTAGGGGCGATAATGAAAAACTGTTTTTT. Translation gives CASSLFRGDNEKLFF.

The CDR3 region is CASRDRGLGYYGYTF. The CDR3 nucleotides are TGTGCCAGCAGGGACAGGGGATTGGGTTACTATGGCTACACCTTC. The V gene is TRBV6-5, the J gene TRBJ1-2; 9 bases align to TRBD1. J gave up 3 bases and V 6 bases, and 8 bases lay outside the gene matches. This CDR3 region has 15 residues. Germline lookup yields CDR1 MNHEY and CDR2 SVGAGI.

The V gene is TRBV4-2, the J gene TRBJ1-2; a weak D match, TRBD1 (5 bases). V was cut by 0 bases and J by 8 bases, with 31 bases left in between. This CDR3 has 20 amino acids. The germline V gene encodes CDR1 LGHNA and CDR2 YNFKEQ. The CDR3 nucleotides read TGTGCCAGCAGCCAAGATCCACAAGGCCAGGTGGGGCGAACTAGATTGGGCTACACCTTC. Encoded protein: CASSQDPQGQVGRTRLGYTF.

V usage is TRBV11-3 and J usage is TRBJ2-2; 8 positions match TRBD1. The germline gives CDR1 SGHNT, CDR2 YENEEA. V lost 7 bases, J lost 5 bases, and 6 bases stayed unmatched. The length of the CDR3 is 14 residues. CDR3 residues: CASIGTGRTGELFF. The CDR3 nucleotides are TGTGCCAGCATCGGGACAGGTCGGACCGGGGAGCTGTTTTTT.

The rearrangement uses TRBV19 and TRBJ1-5, with D perhaps matching TRBD1 (5 bases). V was pared by 6 bases and J by 4 bases, with 13 bases between. This CDR3 has 14 residues. Germline CDR1 and CDR2: LNHDA and SQIVND (reference sequence). The CDR3 sequence: CASSVRGGNQPQHF. As DNA, the CDR3 is TGTGCCAGTAGCGTCCGGGGCGGGAATCAGCCCCAGCATTTT.

The genes are TRBV6-1 and TRBJ1-2; TRBD1 is a possible D gene (6 bases). Trimming took 3 bases from V and 4 from J, leaving 21 bases between them. This CDR3 comprises 17 residues. Germline CDR1 and CDR2: MNHNS and SASEGT. CDR3: CASSDSPGHPIGYGYTF. The CDR3 bases are TGTGCCAGCAGTGATAGCCCGGGACATCCAATTGGCTATGGCTACACCTTC.

The chain combines TRBV7-2 with TRBJ1-2; TRBD1 agrees at 9 bases. Germline CDR1 SGHTA, CDR2 FQGNSA. This CDR3 has 13 residues. The ends lost 5 bases at V and 7 bases at J; junction bases unmatched: 5. CDR3 in amino acids: CASSRDRAVGYTF. DNA for the CDR3: TGTGCCAGCAGCCGGGACAGGGCGGTTGGCTACACCTTC.

This clone was seen once. V gene TRBV7-9 combines with J gene TRBJ1-2, with unresolved D. Trimming stripped 5 bases from V and 4 bases from J, with 17 bases between. The V gene's germline CDR1 is SEHNR and CDR2 FQNEAQ (reference sequence). This CDR3 is built from 15 residues. CDR3 nucleotide sequence: TGTGCCAGCAGCCAGAACCGGGATCAATTCTATGGCTACACCTTC. It specifies CASSQNRDQFYGYTF.

This chain joins TRBV19 and TRBJ2-1; D possibly corresponds to TRBD2 (6 bases). V lost 7 bases and J lost 0, with 13 bases in between. Per the germline V gene, CDR1 is LNHDA and CDR2 is SQIVND (reference sequence). This CDR3 has 15 residues. This chain's CDR3 is CASTTSGGSYNEQFF. DNA of the CDR3: TGTGCCAGTACCACCTCCGGGGGCTCCTACAATGAGCAGTTCTTC.

CDR3 protein: CASSYSGGNTEAFF. CDR3 DNA sequence: TGTGCCAGCAGTTACTCGGGGGGAAACACTGAAGCTTTCTTT. V is TRBV6-2 or TRBV6-3 and J is TRBJ1-1, with TRBD1 as a possible D gene (5 bases). From germline, CDR1 is MNHEY and CDR2 SVGEGT. Trimming pared 0 bases from V and 2 bases from J, leaving 7 bases between. This CDR3 contains 14 residues.

This clone was counted a single time. This chain links TRBV9 with TRBJ2-3; 7 positions match TRBD1. The CDR3 length is 14 residues. Trimming removed 7 bases from V and 2 bases from J; junction bases left unmatched: 7. Germline assignment: CDR1 SGDLS and CDR2 YYNGEE. CDR3 loop: CASSPGQITDTQYF. CDR3 DNA: TGTGCCAGCTCCCCGGGACAGATCACAGATACGCAGTATTTT.

This chain uses TRBV6-5 with TRBJ2-1; 9 bases are shared with TRBD2. Germline CDR1 reads MNHEY; CDR2 reads SVGAGI. Germline trimming cut 6 bases from V and 8 bases from J; bases unmatched to any gene: 11. The CDR3 is made up of 15 amino acids. CDR3 residues: CASRVTSGSGDEQFF. The CDR3, as DNA: TGTGCCAGCAGAGTTACTAGCGGGTCCGGCGATGAGCAGTTCTTC.

The rearrangement joins TRBV5-4 to TRBJ2-2; D is undetermined. CDR3 length: 12 amino acids. The V end lost 2 bases, the J end lost 7 bases, and 6 bases lay between the germline ends. CDR1 SGHNT and CDR2 YYREEE come from the germline V gene (reference sequence). Here the CDR3 reads CASSFVSGELFF. The CDR3 coding sequence is TGTGCCAGCAGCTTTGTTAGCGGGGAGCTGTTTTTT.

The genes are TRBV4-1 and TRBJ2-7; TRBD2 matches 10 bases. The J segment lost 9 bases and the V segment lost 3 bases, leaving 11 bases of the junction unmatched. The germline V gene encodes CDR1 MGHRA and CDR2 YSYEKL. The CDR3 covers 15 residues. The CDR3 DNA sequence: TGCGCCAGCAGCCAGGGGACTAGCGCCCACTCGGGGCAGTACTTC. This encodes CASSQGTSAHSGQYF.

The J gene is TRBJ1-5, the V gene TRBV5-5; D gene uncertain. V lost 1 base and J 0 bases, leaving 8 bases between the germline ends. CDR3 length: 15 amino acids. The germline V gene encodes CDR1 SGHKS and CDR2 YYEKEE (reference sequence). The CDR3 nucleotides read TGTGCCAGCAGCTTGCGGGGATATAGCAATCAGCCCCAGCATTTT. As protein: CASSLRGYSNQPQHF.

V usage is TRBV27 and J usage is TRBJ1-1, with no clear D. V was shortened by 2 bases and J by 1 base, with 5 bases between the two germline ends. This CDR3 spans 13 amino acids. CDR1 MNHEY and CDR2 SMNVEV come from the germline V gene (reference sequence). This chain's CDR3 is CASSLRQNTEAFF. The DNA for the CDR3 is TGTGCCAGCAGTTTAAGGCAGAACACTGAAGCTTTCTTT.

The DNA of the CDR3 is TGTGCCAGTAGTATACATCCAGGAATTGCTGGAAACACCATATATTTT. It is translated as CASSIHPGIAGNTIYF. The chain joins TRBV19 to TRBJ1-3; D is uncertain. Germline values: CDR1 LNHDA, CDR2 SQIVND (reference sequence). V lost 2 bases and J lost 2, with 13 bases in between. The CDR3 is made up of 16 amino acids.

The genes are TRBV5-3 and TRBJ1-2, with D perhaps matching TRBD1 (6 bases). TRBV5-3 is treated as an ORF (open reading frame) with a function not yet certain. V lost 1 base and J lost 3, with 10 bases in between. This CDR3 has 14 amino acids. CDR3 sequence reads: CARSLNGGDYGYTF. The DNA of the CDR3 is TGTGCCAGAAGCTTGAACGGGGGCGACTATGGCTACACCTTC.

The V call is TRBV5-5, the J call TRBJ2-3; TRBD1 agrees at 7 bases. V gave up 4 bases and J gave up 2 bases; unmatched junction bases: 10. This CDR3 is built from 16 residues. Germline-derived CDR1 and CDR2 are SGHKS and YYEKEE (reference sequence). The CDR3 loop is CASSIKDRRPTDTQYF. As DNA, the CDR3 is TGTGCCAGCAGCATCAAGGACAGGAGACCCACAGATACGCAGTATTTT.

This chain links TRBV5-1 with TRBJ2-5, with TRBD1 as a possible D gene (6 bases). V was trimmed by 0 bases and J by 2 bases, leaving 14 bases between them. The CDR3 is made up of 16 amino acids. Germline V gene data show CDR1 as SGHRS and CDR2 as YFSETQ. CDR3 sequence: CASSLEWGRGQETQYF. CDR3 DNA sequence: TGCGCCAGCAGCTTGGAGTGGGGGCGCGGGCAAGAGACCCAGTACTTC. Together with reference TRBV5-1 and TRBJ2-5, the CDR3 gives the full variable domain: KAGVTQTPRYLIKTRGQQVTLSCSPISGHRSVSWYQQTPGQGLQFLFEYFSETQRNKGNFPGRFSGRQFSNSRSEMNVSTLELGDSALYLCASSLEWGRGQETQYFGPGTRLLVL.

The genes are TRBV5-1 and TRBJ2-3; 10 nucleotides match TRBD2. Germline CDR1 is SGHRS and CDR2 is YFSETQ. The CDR3 has 18 residues. After removal of 0 bases from V and 0 bases from J, the junction contained 7 bases not matched to a gene. The CDR3 region has the DNA TGCGCCAGCAGCTTGGAGGCTAGCGGGGGAACTAGCACAGATACGCAGTATTTT. It encodes CASSLEASGGTSTDTQYF.

The chain couples TRBV30 to TRBJ1-1, with TRBD1 matching over 10 bases. The length of the CDR3 is 17 residues. Germline assignment: CDR1 GTSNPN and CDR2 SVGIG (reference sequence). V dropped 0 bases and J dropped 4; count of bases not matched to a gene: 11. CDR3 sequence reads: CAWSVIRRQGAGTEAFF. CDR3 nucleotides: TGTGCCTGGAGTGTAATTAGGAGACAGGGGGCCGGCACTGAAGCTTTCTTT.

The chain recombines TRBV3-1 (or the pseudogene TRBV3-2) with TRBJ1-6; no clear D gene. The CDR3 is 13 residues long. V shed 2 bases and J shed 6 bases, with 5 bases lying between them. The V gene's germline CDR1 is LGHDT and CDR2 YNNKEL (reference sequence). The CDR3 is CASSQMSNSPLHF. The CDR3, as DNA: TGTGCCAGCAGCCAAATGAGTAATTCACCCCTCCACTTT.

The chain employs TRBV13 and TRBJ2-1; 7 positions match TRBD2. V was clipped by 1 base and J by 7 bases; unmatched bases: 10. Per germline, CDR1 PRHDT and CDR2 FYEKMQ (reference sequence). This CDR3 is 16 amino acids long. DNA of the CDR3: TGTGCCAGCAGCTTAGAACCGGGACTAACGGGGAATGAGCAGTTCTTC. Protein: CASSLEPGLTGNEQFF.

The V call is TRBV5-8, the J call TRBJ2-3; maybe TRBD1 (5 bases). Trimming cost V 0 bases and J 3 bases, with 17 bases left between them. Germline V gene lookup returns CDR1 SGHTS and CDR2 YDEGEE. There are 17 residues in the CDR3. CDR3 loop: CASSLALGAESTDTQYF. Written as DNA, the CDR3 is TGTGCCAGCAGCTTGGCTCTAGGGGCAGAGAGTACAGATACGCAGTATTTT.